The source of this TCR beta chain is a study of circulating and synovial CD4+ cells in juvenile arthritis. Study-level results: These repertoires were less diverse than bulk blood CD4 repertoires.

Clones were sequenced by immunoSEQ multiplex PCR, and TCRdb holds only the in-frame ones, with some missing. The sample contains around 30,000 clones, 90% to 95% of which appear only once. The CDR3 loop spans 13 amino acids. The trim removed 10 bases at V and 5 bases at J, leaving 10 bases unmatched. CDR1 SNHLY and CDR2 FYNNEI come from the germline V gene. Note on this clone: What it recognizes is unknown.

Sequences were obtained from CD4+ T cells from blood. The TCR sequence derives from a human donor with juvenile idiopathic arthritis. The gene calls are TRBV2 and TRBJ2-7, with TRBD2 matching over 8 bases. Here the CDR3 DNA reads TGTGCCACCACGGGGGGGCCCTTCGACGAGCAGTACTTC. It codes for CATTGGPFDEQYF.